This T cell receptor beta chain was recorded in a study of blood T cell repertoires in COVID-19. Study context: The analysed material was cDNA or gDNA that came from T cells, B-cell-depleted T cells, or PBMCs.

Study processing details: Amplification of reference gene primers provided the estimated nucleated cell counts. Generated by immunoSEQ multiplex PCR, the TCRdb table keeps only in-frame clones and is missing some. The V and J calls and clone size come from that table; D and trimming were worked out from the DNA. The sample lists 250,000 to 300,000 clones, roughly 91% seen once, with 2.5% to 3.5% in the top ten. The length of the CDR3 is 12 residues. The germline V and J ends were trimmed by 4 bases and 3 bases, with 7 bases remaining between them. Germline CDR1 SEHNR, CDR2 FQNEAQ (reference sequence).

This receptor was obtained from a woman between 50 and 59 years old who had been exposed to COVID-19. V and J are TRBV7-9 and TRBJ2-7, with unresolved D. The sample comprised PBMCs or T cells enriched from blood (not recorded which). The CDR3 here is CASSSPVYEQYF. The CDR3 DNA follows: TGTGCCAGCAGCTCCCCTGTCTACGAGCAGTACTTC.